This passage covers 6 T cell receptor beta chains from one sample sequenced in a study of beta chain features in type 1 diabetes. Reverse transcription of all isolated RNA meant that expressed TCRB transcripts were sequenced. TCRdb's copy holds only in-frame clones and misses some; the assay was immunoSEQ multiplex PCR. The sample records about 270,000 clones, 13% to 15% being singletons. Sequencing was done on a sample of naive CD4+ T cells from blood. Source of these receptors: a woman aged 40 to 50 in good health.

J is TRBJ2-5 and V is TRBV5-4, with 8 bases that match TRBD2. The V gene's germline CDR1 is SGHNT and CDR2 YYREEE (reference sequence). The CDR3 covers 15 residues. J was trimmed by 4 bases and V by 5 bases; bases with no gene match: 10. The DNA for the CDR3 is TGTGCCAGCAGAAGGACTAGCCTCGAGTCAGAGACCCAGTACTTC. Its translation: CASRRTSLESETQYF.

About this clone itself: Other DNA sequences from this sample encode an identical CDR3 as well. This chain joins TRBV7-2 and TRBJ1-5; 9 bases line up with TRBD1. The CDR3 has 14 residues. The germline gives CDR1 SGHTA, CDR2 FQGNSA. The ends lost 5 bases at V and 7 bases at J; junction bases unmatched: 6. This CDR3 reads CASSQDRGRQPQHF. In DNA form, the CDR3 reads TGTGCCAGCAGCCAGGACAGGGGTCGCCAGCCCCAGCATTTT.

The table lists this clone with a few counts. The chain combines TRBV27 with TRBJ1-1, with TRBD1 identical over 8 bases. The CDR3 spans 15 residues. V dropped 5 bases and J dropped 0; count of bases not matched to a gene: 5. Germline V gene data show CDR1 as MNHEY and CDR2 as SMNVEV (reference sequence). The CDR3 nucleotides are TGTGCCAGCAGTCCCGGACAGGGCCTGAACACTGAAGCTTTCTTT. This codes for CASSPGQGLNTEAFF.

Concerning this clone: The DNA is omitted, as the CDR3 cannot be located on it reliably, and the CDR3 follows TCRdb's listing. The genes are TRBV6-1 and TRBJ1-2; TRBD1 is the table's D call and was not checked against the DNA. The CDR3 spans 14 residues, counting both ends. In germline, CDR1 is MNHNS, CDR2 SASEGT. The CDR3 sequence: CASSEVGFGAPPAF.

The chain recombines TRBV7-2 with TRBJ1-2; D unclear. The CDR3 consists of 13 residues. V was cut by 9 bases and J by 0 bases, with 11 bases left in between. Germline CDR1 is SGHTA and CDR2 is FQGNSA. DNA of the CDR3: TGTGCCAGAGGACTTTCCGCTAACTATGGCTACACCTTC. Encoded protein: CARGLSANYGYTF.

The chain recombines TRBV2 with TRBJ2-2; D is ambiguous. V lost 7 bases, J lost 11 bases, and 11 bases lay in between. This CDR3 is built from 11 residues. Germline CDR1 SNHLY, CDR2 FYNNEI. The CDR3 is CASKILRELFF. Written as DNA, the CDR3 is TGTGCCAGCAAGATACTGCGTGAGCTGTTTTTT.